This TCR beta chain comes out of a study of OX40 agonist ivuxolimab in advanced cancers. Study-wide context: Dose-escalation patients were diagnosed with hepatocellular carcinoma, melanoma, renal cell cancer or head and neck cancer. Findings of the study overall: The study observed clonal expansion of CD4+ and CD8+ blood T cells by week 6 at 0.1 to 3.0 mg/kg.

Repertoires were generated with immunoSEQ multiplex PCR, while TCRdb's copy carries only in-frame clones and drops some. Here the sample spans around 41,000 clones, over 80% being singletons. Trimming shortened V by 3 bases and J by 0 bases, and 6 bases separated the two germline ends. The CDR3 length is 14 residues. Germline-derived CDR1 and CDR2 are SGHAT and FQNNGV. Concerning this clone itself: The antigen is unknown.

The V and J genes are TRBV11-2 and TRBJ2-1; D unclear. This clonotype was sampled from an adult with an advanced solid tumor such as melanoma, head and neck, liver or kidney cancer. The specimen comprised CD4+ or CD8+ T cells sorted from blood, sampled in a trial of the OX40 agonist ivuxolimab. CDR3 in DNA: TGTGCCAGCAGCTTTACAAGCTCCTACAATGAGCAGTTCTTC. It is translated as CASSFTSSYNEQFF.